The 26 T cell receptor beta chains reported below all come from one sample, sequenced in a study of beta chain features in type 1 diabetes. Study conclusions and caveats: Shortening that was moderate but significant affected the TCRB CDR3s of Type 1 diabetes patients in all four CD4+ subsets.

Since all of the isolated RNA was reverse transcribed, expressed TCRB transcripts were what got sequenced. Assay: immunoSEQ multiplex PCR; the TCRdb copy retains only in-frame clones and omits some. The sample yields 130,000 or so clones, around a sixth seen once. Their cognate antigens are unknown. Input material: central memory CD4+ T cells from blood. Every receptor here comes from a man aged 18 to 30 with type 1 diabetes.

The V call is TRBV28, the J call TRBJ2-1; D is unresolved. This CDR3 has 15 residues. Germline V gene data show CDR1 as MDHEN and CDR2 as SYDVKM. V was cut by 1 base and J by 5 bases, with 12 bases left in between. CDR3 in amino acids: CASSLLTRLNNEQFF. CDR3 coding DNA: TGTGCCAGCAGTTTATTAACCCGGCTAAACAATGAGCAGTTCTTC.

The chain carries TRBV30 and TRBJ1-5; 8 bases line up with TRBD1. Per the germline V gene, CDR1 is GTSNPN and CDR2 is SVGIG (reference sequence). V trimming: 6 bases; J trimming: 4 bases; junction bases outside the gene matches: 5. The CDR3 runs 13 residues. The CDR3 region has the DNA TGTGCCTGTCAGGGGGCGTCGAATCAGCCCCAGCATTTT. Its protein is CACQGASNQPQHF.

At least ten counts were recorded for this clone. The gene calls are TRBV18 and TRBJ2-5; D may be TRBD2 (6 bases). CDR3 length: 14 amino acids. V lost 3 bases, J lost 0 bases, and 8 bases lay in between. CDR1 and CDR2 (germline): KGHSH, LQKENI. CDR3 sequence: CASSPPGDQETQYF. CDR3 sequence (DNA): TGTGCCAGCTCACCTCCGGGAGACCAAGAGACCCAGTACTTC.

This clone was detected only a few times. This chain connects TRBV4-1 to TRBJ1-5, with D hard to call. CDR1 is MGHRA and CDR2 is YSYEKL in the germline V gene. Trimming pared 6 bases from V and 1 base from J, leaving 13 bases between. There are 15 residues in the CDR3. This CDR3 reads CASRTAGGSNQPQHF. In nucleotides, the CDR3 is TGCGCCAGCAGAACTGCCGGAGGAAGCAATCAGCCCCAGCATTTT.

The chain links TRBV30 to TRBJ2-3; 9 bases map to TRBD2. The CDR3 is 14 residues long. V shed 8 bases and J 5 bases; nucleotides not matched to a gene: 11. From germline, CDR1 is GTSNPN and CDR2 SVGIG (reference sequence). The CDR3 loop is CAMKPAGGGDTQYF. The CDR3, as DNA: TGTGCCATGAAACCAGCGGGAGGTGGAGATACGCAGTATTTT.

The rearrangement joins TRBV5-4 to TRBJ2-1, with D tentatively TRBD2 (5 bases). V lost 2 bases and J 8 bases, leaving 11 bases between the germline ends. The CDR3 extends over 13 amino acids. Germline loops: CDR1 SGHNT, CDR2 YYREEE (reference sequence). For the CDR3, the DNA is TGTGCCAGCAGCTTCTCTTTTAGCGATGAGCAGTTCTTC. Residues: CASSFSFSDEQFF.

V and J are TRBV5-8 and TRBJ2-1; 8 bases match TRBD1. The CDR3 extends over 14 amino acids. Germline V lookup: CDR1 SGHTS, CDR2 YDEGEE. The trim removed 4 bases at V and 6 bases at J, leaving 6 bases unmatched. In nucleotides, the CDR3 is TGTGCCAGCAGCATGGACAGGGTTAGCAATGAGCAGTTCTTC. Encoded protein: CASSMDRVSNEQFF. Looking up the rest from reference TRBV5-8 and TRBJ2-1 gives the full variable domain: EAGVTQSPTHLIKTRGQQATLRCSPISGHTSVYWYQQALGLGLQFLLWYDEGEERNRGNFPPRFSGRQFPNYSSELNVNALELEDSALYLCASSMDRVSNEQFFGPGTRLTVL.

This clone turned up a few times. This chain links TRBV29-1 with TRBJ1-1; no definite D call. CDR1 SQVTM and CDR2 ANQGSEA come from the germline V gene. The CDR3 runs 13 residues. The V gene lost 7 bases and the J gene lost 4 bases, with 16 bases spanning the gap. CDR3 sequence reads: CSALNDISTEAFF. The CDR3 coding sequence is TGCAGCGCCCTAAACGACATCTCCACTGAAGCTTTCTTT.

This chain uses TRBV10-1 with TRBJ2-2, with 9 bases that match TRBD1. Germline CDR1 and CDR2: WNHNN and SYGVQD (reference sequence). V shed 6 bases, J shed 6 bases, and the junction held 8 bases outside the gene matches. CDR3 length equals 15 residues. CDR3 DNA: TGCGCCAGCAGGACCCGGGACAGGGCGTCCGGGGAGCTGTTTTTT. Its protein is CASRTRDRASGELFF.

The DNA for the CDR3 is TGTGCCAGCACTCGGGTTGGGGCGGGGCAAGAGACCCAGTACTTC. Its protein is CASTRVGAGQETQYF. The J gene is TRBJ2-5, the V gene TRBV28; possible D gene TRBD2, 6 bases. CDR1 and CDR2 from the germline V gene are MDHEN and SYDVKM. This CDR3 is built from 15 residues. With 7 bases removed from V and 2 bases from J, the gap between germline ends came to 17 bases.

This chain uses TRBV2 with TRBJ2-7; TRBD1 aligns across 8 bases. Germline CDR1 and CDR2: SNHLY and FYNNEI. V gave up 6 bases and J gave up 5 bases; unmatched junction bases: 9. The CDR3 totals 14 residues. The CDR3, as DNA: TGTGCCAGCAGCCTAGACAGGGGAGGCGACGAGCAGTACTTC. Encoded protein: CASSLDRGGDEQYF.

With regard to this clone: A junction boundary mismatches the germline segment, possibly from a read error. Distinct nucleotide sequences in the sample also encode this CDR3. The rearrangement joins TRBV15 to TRBJ2-2; no clear D gene. Germline V lookup: CDR1 LNHNV, CDR2 YYDKDF (reference sequence). This CDR3 is built from 13 residues. CDR3 amino acids: CATSRDLTGELFF. CDR3 sequence (DNA): TGTGCCACCAGCAGAGATTTGACCGGAGAGCTGTTTTTT.

The chain employs TRBV6-5 and TRBJ1-5; TRBD1 aligns across 7 bases. J lost 7 bases, V lost 8 bases, and 8 bases had no gene match. Germline assignment: CDR1 MNHEY and CDR2 SVGAGI. The CDR3 covers 13 residues. CDR3 region: CASGGGRQQPQHF. The CDR3, as DNA: TGTGCCAGCGGAGGGGGCCGGCAACAGCCCCAGCATTTT.

This clone was picked up many times. The rearrangement joins TRBV7-2 to TRBJ2-4; D may be TRBD2 (5 bases). V was clipped by 7 bases and J by 6 bases, with 16 bases between them. The CDR3 runs 14 residues. Germline CDR1 is SGHTA and CDR2 is FQGNSA. This chain's CDR3 is CASTTPRRPNIQYF. CDR3 nucleotides: TGTGCCAGCACCACCCCAAGGAGGCCAAACATTCAGTACTTC.

This clone was counted at least ten times. V gene TRBV4-1 combines with J gene TRBJ1-2; the D gene is possibly TRBD1 (5 bases). Trimming pared 1 base from V and 2 bases from J, leaving 11 bases between. The CDR3 is made up of 15 amino acids. Germline V gene data show CDR1 as MGHRA and CDR2 as YSYEKL. CDR3 nucleotides: TGCGCCAGCAGCCAAGCGGGGACCCTGAACTATGGCTACACCTTC. Protein sequence: CASSQAGTLNYGYTF.

This clone was counted only a few times. The chain recombines TRBV18 with TRBJ2-6, with TRBD1 identical over 9 bases. CDR1 is KGHSH and CDR2 is LQKENI in the germline V gene. Trimming removed 3 bases from V and 4 bases from J; junction bases left unmatched: 10. The CDR3 totals 18 residues. The DNA for the CDR3 is TGTGCCAGCTCACCGACCGGGACAGGGTCATCCGGGGCCAACGTCCTGACTTTC. It translates to CASSPTGTGSSGANVLTF.

This clone was found a few times. This chain joins TRBV2 and TRBJ2-7; 11 bases match TRBD2. The CDR3 totals 14 residues. The V segment lost 7 bases and the J segment 7 bases; nucleotides outside the gene matches: 9. Germline CDR1 SNHLY, CDR2 FYNNEI. CDR3 sequence reads: CASNIGGTSGEQYF. CDR3 bases: TGTGCCAGCAATATAGGAGGGACTAGCGGAGAGCAGTACTTC. Together with reference TRBV2 and TRBJ2-7, the CDR3 gives the full variable domain: EPEVTQTPSHQVTQMGQEVILRCVPISNHLYFYWYRQILGQKVEFLVSFYNNEISEKSEIFDDQFSVERPDGSNFTLKIRSTKLEDSAMYFCASNIGGTSGEQYFGPGTRLTVT.

The chain couples TRBV2 to TRBJ2-7, with D possibly matching TRBD2 (6 bases). Deletions cut 8 bases from V and 2 bases from J, with 13 bases between. Germline V gene sequence: CDR1 SNHLY, CDR2 FYNNEI. CDR3 length: 13 residues. The CDR3: CASGTAPPYEQYF. The CDR3 nucleotides read TGTGCCAGCGGGACTGCCCCTCCCTACGAGCAGTACTTC. Filled out from reference TRBV2 and TRBJ2-7, the complete variable domain reads EPEVTQTPSHQVTQMGQEVILRCVPISNHLYFYWYRQILGQKVEFLVSFYNNEISEKSEIFDDQFSVERPDGSNFTLKIRSTKLEDSAMYFCASGTAPPYEQYFGPGTRLTVT.

This clone was recorded a few times. The chain links TRBV10-3 to TRBJ2-4; D is possibly TRBD1 or TRBD2 (5 bases each). V dropped 0 bases and J dropped 0 bases, with 15 bases sitting between them. This CDR3 has 18 amino acids. Germline assignment: CDR1 ENHRY and CDR2 SYGVKD. The CDR3 loop reads CAISESGTAGEAKNIQYF. The DNA for the CDR3 is TGTGCCATCAGTGAGTCGGGGACCGCAGGCGAAGCCAAAAACATTCAGTACTTC.

In this sample, this clone turned up a few times. This chain uses TRBV9 with TRBJ2-2; the match to TRBD2 covers 10 bases. Looked up from germline, CDR1 is SGDLS and CDR2 is YYNGEE. J was trimmed by 1 base and V by 4 bases; bases with no gene match: 19. This CDR3 is built from 21 residues. CDR3 coding DNA: TGTGCCAGCAGCCTCCCCTCGACGGGAGTAGCGGGGGGCAAGAACACCGGGGAGCTGTTTTTT. This translates into CASSLPSTGVAGGKNTGELFF.

The rearrangement uses TRBV10-3 and TRBJ2-1; 7 bases agree with TRBD1. Germline CDR1 is ENHRY and CDR2 is SYGVKD. This CDR3 has 14 amino acids. V lost 7 bases, J lost 4 bases, and 7 bases stayed unmatched. CDR3 nucleotides: TGTGCCATCATGGGACAGCAAGGATACAATGAGCAGTTCTTC. It codes for CAIMGQQGYNEQFF.

V and J are TRBV18 and TRBJ1-5; D remains ambiguous. This CDR3 is 13 amino acids long. In germline, CDR1 is KGHSH, CDR2 LQKENI. V was cut by 3 bases and J by 5 bases, with 8 bases left in between. The CDR3 reads CASSPATHQPQHF. CDR3 DNA: TGTGCCAGCTCACCGGCGACTCATCAGCCCCAGCATTTT.

This clone was counted a few times. The genes are TRBV4-2 and TRBJ2-5; D tentatively fits TRBD1 or TRBD2 (5 bases each). V was cut by 4 bases and J by 4 bases, with 13 bases left in between. Germline V lookup: CDR1 LGHNA, CDR2 YNFKEQ. This CDR3 has 14 residues. The CDR3 region is CASSLPGRVETQYF. The CDR3 region has the DNA TGTGCCAGCAGCCTACCGGGGCGCGTAGAGACCCAGTACTTC.

V and J are TRBV6-7 and TRBJ1-5; D possibly corresponds to TRBD1 (5 bases). TRBV6-7 is an open reading frame, and its role is uncertain. Trimming cost V 6 bases and J 2 bases, with 11 bases left between them. The CDR3 is made up of 14 amino acids. In nucleotides, the CDR3 is TGTGCCAGCAGGTCCGGGACCCGCAATCAGCCCCAGCATTTT. Translating it yields CASRSGTRNQPQHF.

This clone has just a few counts. The chain has TRBV30 and TRBJ1-2; TRBD1 might be the D (5 bases). V lost 8 bases, J lost 5 bases, and 12 bases lay in between. Germline CDR1 is GTSNPN and CDR2 is SVGIG (reference sequence). The CDR3 sequence is 11 residues long. The CDR3 protein is CANSKGYGYTF. The DNA for the CDR3 is TGTGCCAACTCTAAGGGGTATGGCTACACCTTC. Drawing the rest from reference TRBV30 and TRBJ1-2, the complete variable domain is SQTIHQWPATLVQPVGSPLSLECTVEGTSNPNLYWYRQAAGRGLQLLFYSVGIGQISSEVPQNLSASRPQDRQFILSSKKLLLSDSGFYLCANSKGYGYTFGSGTRLTVV.

This chain connects TRBV4-1 to TRBJ1-3; D gene unclear. With 1 base removed from V and 3 bases from J, the gap between germline ends came to 7 bases. This CDR3 has 14 amino acids. Germline assignment: CDR1 MGHRA and CDR2 YSYEKL. The CDR3 sequence is CASSQGLIGNTIYF. The CDR3 DNA is TGCGCCAGCAGCCAAGGGCTAATTGGAAACACCATATATTTT.